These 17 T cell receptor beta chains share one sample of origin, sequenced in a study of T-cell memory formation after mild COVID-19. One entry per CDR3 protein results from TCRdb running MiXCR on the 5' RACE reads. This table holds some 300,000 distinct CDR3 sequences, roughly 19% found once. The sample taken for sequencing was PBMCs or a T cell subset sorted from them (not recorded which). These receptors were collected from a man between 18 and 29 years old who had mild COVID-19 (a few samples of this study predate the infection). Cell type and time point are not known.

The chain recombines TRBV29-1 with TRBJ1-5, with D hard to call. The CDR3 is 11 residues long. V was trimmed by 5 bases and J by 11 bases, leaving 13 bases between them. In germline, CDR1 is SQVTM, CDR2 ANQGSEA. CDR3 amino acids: CSVHRGGAQHF. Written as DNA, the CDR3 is TGCAGCGTTCACCGCGGTGGAGCCCAGCATTTT.

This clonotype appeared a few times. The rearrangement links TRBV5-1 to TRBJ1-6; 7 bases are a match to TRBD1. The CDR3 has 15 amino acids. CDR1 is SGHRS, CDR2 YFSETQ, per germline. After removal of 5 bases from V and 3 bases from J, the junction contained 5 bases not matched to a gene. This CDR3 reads CASREGADYNSPLHF. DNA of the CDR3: TGCGCCAGCAGGGAGGGGGCCGACTATAATTCACCCCTCCACTTT.

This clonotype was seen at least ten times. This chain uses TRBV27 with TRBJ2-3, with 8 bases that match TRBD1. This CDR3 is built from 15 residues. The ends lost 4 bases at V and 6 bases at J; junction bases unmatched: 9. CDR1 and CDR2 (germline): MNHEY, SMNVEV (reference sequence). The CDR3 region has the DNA TGTGCCAGCAGTTCGAGACAGGGGAGTACGGATACGCAGTATTTT. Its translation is CASSSRQGSTDTQYF.

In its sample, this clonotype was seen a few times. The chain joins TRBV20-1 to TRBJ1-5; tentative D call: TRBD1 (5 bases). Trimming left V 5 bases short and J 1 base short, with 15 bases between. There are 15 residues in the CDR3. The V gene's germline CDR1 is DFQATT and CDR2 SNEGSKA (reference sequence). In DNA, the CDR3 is TGCAGTGCTTTACCATCAAGGGGCAGCAATCAGCCCCAGCATTTT. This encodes CSALPSRGSNQPQHF.

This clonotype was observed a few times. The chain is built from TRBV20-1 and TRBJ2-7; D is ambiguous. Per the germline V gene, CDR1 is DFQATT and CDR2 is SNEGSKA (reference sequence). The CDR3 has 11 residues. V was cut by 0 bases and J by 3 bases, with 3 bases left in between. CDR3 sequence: CSARDSYEQYF. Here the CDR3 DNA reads TGCAGTGCTAGAGACAGCTACGAGCAGTACTTC.

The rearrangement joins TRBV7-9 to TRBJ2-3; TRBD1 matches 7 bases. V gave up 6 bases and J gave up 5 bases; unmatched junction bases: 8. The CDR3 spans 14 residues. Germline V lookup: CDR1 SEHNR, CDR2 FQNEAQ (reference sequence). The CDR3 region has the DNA TGTGCCAGCAGTTACAGGGGTCTGGAAGATACGCAGTATTTT. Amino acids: CASSYRGLEDTQYF.

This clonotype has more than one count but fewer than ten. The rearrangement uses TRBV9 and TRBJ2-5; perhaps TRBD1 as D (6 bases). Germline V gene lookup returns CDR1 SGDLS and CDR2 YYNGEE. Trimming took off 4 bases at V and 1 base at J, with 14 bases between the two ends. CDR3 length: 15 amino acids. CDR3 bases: TGTGCCAGCAGCCTCCGGACAGAAAGCCAAGAGACCCAGTACTTC. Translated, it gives CASSLRTESQETQYF.

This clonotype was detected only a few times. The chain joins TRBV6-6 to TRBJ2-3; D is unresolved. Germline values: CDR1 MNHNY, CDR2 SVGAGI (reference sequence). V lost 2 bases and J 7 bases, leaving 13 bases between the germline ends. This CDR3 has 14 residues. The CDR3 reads CASSYDFLRNTQYF. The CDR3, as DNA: TGTGCCAGCAGTTACGACTTCCTTAGGAATACGCAGTATTTT.

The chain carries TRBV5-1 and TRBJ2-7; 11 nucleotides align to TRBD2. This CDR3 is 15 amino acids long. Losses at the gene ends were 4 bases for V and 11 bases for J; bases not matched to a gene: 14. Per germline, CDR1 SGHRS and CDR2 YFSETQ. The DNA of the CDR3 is TGCGCCAGCAGCCCGGGGACTAGCGGAACACTCAGGGAGTACTTC. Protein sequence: CASSPGTSGTLREYF.

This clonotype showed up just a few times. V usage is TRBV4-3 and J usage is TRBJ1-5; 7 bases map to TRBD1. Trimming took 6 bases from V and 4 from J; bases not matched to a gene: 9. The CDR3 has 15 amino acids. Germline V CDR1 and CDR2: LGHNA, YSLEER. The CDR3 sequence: CASSPTGQNNQPQHF. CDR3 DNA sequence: TGCGCCAGCAGTCCAACGGGACAGAATAATCAGCCCCAGCATTTT.

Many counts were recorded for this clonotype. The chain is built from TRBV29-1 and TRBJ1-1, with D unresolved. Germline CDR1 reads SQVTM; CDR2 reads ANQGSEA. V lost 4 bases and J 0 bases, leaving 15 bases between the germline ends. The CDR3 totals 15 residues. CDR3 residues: CSVVSRADMNTEAFF. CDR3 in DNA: TGCAGCGTTGTATCAAGAGCCGATATGAACACTGAAGCTTTCTTT.

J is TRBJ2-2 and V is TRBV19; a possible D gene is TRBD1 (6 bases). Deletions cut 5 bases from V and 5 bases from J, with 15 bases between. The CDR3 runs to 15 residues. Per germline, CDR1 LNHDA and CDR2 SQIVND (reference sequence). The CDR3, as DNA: TGTGCCAGTAGTTTGGACAGCACGGGGACCGGGGAGCTGTTTTTT. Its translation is CASSLDSTGTGELFF.

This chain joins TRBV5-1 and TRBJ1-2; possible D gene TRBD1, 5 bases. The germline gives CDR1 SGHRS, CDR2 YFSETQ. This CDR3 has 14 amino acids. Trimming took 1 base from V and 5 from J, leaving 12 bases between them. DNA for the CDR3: TGCGCCAGCAGCTTGATTCCGGGGCCGTATGGCTACACCTTC. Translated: CASSLIPGPYGYTF. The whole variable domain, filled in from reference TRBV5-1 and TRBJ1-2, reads KAGVTQTPRYLIKTRGQQVTLSCSPISGHRSVSWYQQTPGQGLQFLFEYFSETQRNKGNFPGRFSGRQFSNSRSEMNVSTLELGDSALYLCASSLIPGPYGYTFGSGTRLTVV.

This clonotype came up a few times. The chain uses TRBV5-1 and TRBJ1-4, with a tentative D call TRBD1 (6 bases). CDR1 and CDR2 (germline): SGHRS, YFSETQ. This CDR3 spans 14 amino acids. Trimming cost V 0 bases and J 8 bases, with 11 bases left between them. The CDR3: CASSLAGGREKLFF. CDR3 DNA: TGCGCCAGCAGCTTGGCGGGGGGCCGGGAAAAACTGTTTTTT.

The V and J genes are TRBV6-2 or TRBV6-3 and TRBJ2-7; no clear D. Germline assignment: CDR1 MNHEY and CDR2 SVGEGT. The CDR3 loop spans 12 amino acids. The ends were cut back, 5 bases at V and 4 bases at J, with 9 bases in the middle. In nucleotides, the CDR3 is TGTGCCAGCAGTGAAAGCAGGTACGAGCAGTACTTC. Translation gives CASSESRYEQYF.

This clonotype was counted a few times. The CDR3 here is CASTTGQETQYF. DNA for the CDR3: TGTGCCAGCACAACAGGCCAAGAGACCCAGTACTTC. This chain links TRBV6-2 or TRBV6-3 with TRBJ2-5; D is possibly TRBD1 (5 bases). V lost 7 bases, J lost 1 base, and 7 bases lay in between. The CDR3 spans 12 residues. From germline, CDR1 is MNHEY and CDR2 SVGEGT.

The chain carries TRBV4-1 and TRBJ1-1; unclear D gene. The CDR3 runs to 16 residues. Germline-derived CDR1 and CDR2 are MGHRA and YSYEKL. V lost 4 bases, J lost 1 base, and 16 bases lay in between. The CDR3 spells CASSRSQRQQNTEAFF. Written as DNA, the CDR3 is TGCGCCAGCAGCCGCAGCCAGAGACAACAGAACACTGAAGCTTTCTTT.